A single sample is the source of the 17 T cell receptor beta chains below, sequenced in a study of control samples from healthy donors and cancer patients. TCRdb's table, derived via immunoSEQ multiplex PCR, lists solely in-frame clones and lacks some. The repertoire holds about 140,000 clones, with about 88% as singletons. What was sequenced was blood. The receptors here all came from a woman in her twenties or thirties in good health.

The chain has TRBV1 and TRBJ2-7; TRBD2 is the table's D call, not checked against the DNA. TRBV1 is deemed a pseudogene. The CDR3 consists of 13 residues. The CDR3 sequence: CTSSRASGYEQYF. The CDR3 nucleotides read TGCACCAGCAGCCGGGCTAGCGGCTACGAGCAGTACTTC.

The V gene is TRBV2, the J gene TRBJ1-1; D gene uncertain. Trimming took 6 bases from V and 0 from J, leaving 8 bases between them. The CDR3 contains 13 residues. Germline V gives CDR1 SNHLY, CDR2 FYNNEI. The CDR3 coding sequence is TGTGCCAGCAGGGCTGACATGAACACTGAAGCTTTCTTT. This sequence encodes CASRADMNTEAFF. Filled out from reference TRBV2 and TRBJ1-1, the complete variable domain reads EPEVTQTPSHQVTQMGQEVILRCVPISNHLYFYWYRQILGQKVEFLVSFYNNEISEKSEIFDDQFSVERPDGSNFTLKIRSTKLEDSAMYFCASRADMNTEAFFGQGTRLTVV.

V is TRBV5-4 and J is TRBJ1-5; possibly TRBD1 for D (5 bases). V lost 0 bases to trimming and J lost 0 bases, with 10 bases between them. Germline CDR1 and CDR2: SGHNT and YYREEE (reference sequence). The CDR3 sequence is 16 residues long. The CDR3 DNA reads TGTGCCAGCAGCTTGGGGGGGACGAATAGCAATCAGCCCCAGCATTTT. Translated, it gives CASSLGGTNSNQPQHF.

Details on this clone: This sample also contains other DNA sequences that code for the same CDR3. The rearrangement uses TRBV18 and TRBJ1-1; 7 bases are shared with TRBD1. CDR1 is KGHSH, CDR2 LQKENI, per germline. Trimming at V came to 5 bases and at J to 5 bases, leaving 5 bases not matched to a gene. This CDR3 has 13 amino acids. Written as DNA, the CDR3 is TGTGCCAGCTCAAGAACAGGGGTTACTGAAGCTTTCTTT. It translates to CASSRTGVTEAFF.

V is TRBV5-6 and J is TRBJ2-3; 13 bases match TRBD2. The CDR3 consists of 17 residues. Germline V lookup: CDR1 SGHDT, CDR2 YYEEEE. The V and J ends lost 4 bases and 2 bases, in that order; junction bases with no gene match: 7. CDR3 residues: CASSRRTSGSDTDTQYF. The CDR3, as DNA: TGTGCCAGCAGCCGGCGGACTAGCGGGAGCGACACAGATACGCAGTATTTT.

V usage is TRBV19 and J usage is TRBJ1-5; D not resolved. The CDR3 sequence is 13 residues long. Germline V gene lookup returns CDR1 LNHDA and CDR2 SQIVND (reference sequence). The ends were cut back, 0 bases at V and 5 bases at J, with 5 bases in the middle. The CDR3 loop is CASSIDQYQPQHF. In DNA form, the CDR3 reads TGTGCCAGTAGTATAGATCAGTATCAGCCCCAGCATTTT.

This clone was found a few times. The chain employs TRBV5-6 and TRBJ1-5; no firm D call. V lost 2 bases, J lost 7 bases, and 13 bases lay in between. Germline V gene data show CDR1 as SGHDT and CDR2 as YYEEEE. CDR3 length: 14 amino acids. CDR3 sequence reads: CASSFSGSRQPQHF. In DNA form, the CDR3 reads TGTGCCAGCAGCTTCTCTGGGTCAAGGCAGCCCCAGCATTTT.

The V call is TRBV28, the J call TRBJ1-3; D not resolved. CDR3 length: 15 amino acids. Germline assignment: CDR1 MDHEN and CDR2 SYDVKM. The ends were cut back, 9 bases at V and 4 bases at J, with 19 bases in the middle. CDR3 sequence: CASVVALTTGNTIYF. In nucleotides, the CDR3 is TGTGCCAGTGTTGTCGCCCTCACGACGGGAAACACCATATATTTT.

The chain is built from TRBV2 and TRBJ1-6; TRBD1 is a possible D gene (6 bases). Germline CDR1 reads SNHLY; CDR2 reads FYNNEI. CDR3 length: 16 amino acids. Trimming took off 5 bases at V and 7 bases at J, with 18 bases between the two ends. The CDR3 nucleotides read TGTGCCAGCAGTAGACTGGGGGGGGGCGTAAATTCACCCCTCCACTTT. The encoded protein is CASSRLGGGVNSPLHF.

This chain uses TRBV5-1 with TRBJ2-2; 10 nucleotides match TRBD2. Germline CDR1 is SGHRS and CDR2 is YFSETQ. The trim removed 0 bases at V and 5 bases at J, leaving 4 bases unmatched. This CDR3 is 16 amino acids long. The CDR3 sequence: CASSLGSSGRTGELFF. In nucleotides, the CDR3 is TGCGCCAGCAGCTTGGGGAGTAGCGGGAGGACCGGGGAGCTGTTTTTT.

The rearrangement uses TRBV6-1 and TRBJ1-5; D ambiguous. With 1 base removed from V and 4 bases from J, the gap between germline ends came to 8 bases. The V gene's germline CDR1 is MNHNS and CDR2 SASEGT. The CDR3 has 14 amino acids. The CDR3 region is CASSEGHLNQPQHF. In DNA form, the CDR3 reads TGTGCCAGCAGTGAAGGACACCTAAATCAGCCCCAGCATTTT.

The chain recombines TRBV10-3 with TRBJ2-7; 11 nucleotides agree with TRBD2. The germline V gene has CDR1 ENHRY and CDR2 SYGVKD. The CDR3 covers 16 residues. With V trimmed by 1 base and J by 4 bases, 6 bases remained unmatched. Here the CDR3 reads CAISELLGLADYEQYF. CDR3 DNA: TGTGCCATCAGTGAGTTATTGGGACTAGCGGATTACGAGCAGTACTTC.

This chain uses TRBV6-5 with TRBJ1-1; 7 bases agree with TRBD1. J lost 1 base, V lost 10 bases, and 12 bases had no gene match. The germline V gene encodes CDR1 MNHEY and CDR2 SVGAGI. There are 15 residues in the CDR3. The CDR3 sequence: CATIPGGVENTEAFF. The CDR3 DNA sequence: TGTGCCACCATCCCAGGGGGGGTTGAGAACACTGAAGCTTTCTTT.

V is TRBV29-1 and J is TRBJ1-2, with D perhaps matching TRBD1 (5 bases). The CDR3 is 13 amino acids. Trimming took off 7 bases at V and 3 bases at J, with 15 bases between the two ends. CDR1 and CDR2 from the germline V gene are SQVTM and ANQGSEA. CDR3 sequence reads: CSARGDRDYGYTF. CDR3 bases: TGCAGCGCACGTGGGGACCGCGACTATGGCTACACCTTC.

The J gene is TRBJ2-2, the V gene TRBV11-3, with 9 bases identical to TRBD1. The trim removed 1 base at V and 6 bases at J, leaving 0 bases unmatched. Germline V gene sequence: CDR1 SGHNT, CDR2 YENEEA. This CDR3 is built from 14 residues. As DNA, the CDR3 is TGTGCCAGCAGCTTAGGACAGGGGGCCGGGGAGCTGTTTTTT. Translation gives CASSLGQGAGELFF.

The chain links TRBV27 to TRBJ1-5, with a tentative D call TRBD1 (5 bases). The CDR3 spans 13 residues. Germline V gene sequence: CDR1 MNHEY, CDR2 SMNVEV (reference sequence). Trimming took off 3 bases at V and 9 bases at J, with 12 bases between the two ends. The CDR3 here is CASSLTATPPQHF. The CDR3 nucleotides read TGTGCCAGCAGTTTGACAGCCACCCCGCCCCAGCATTTT.

The V call is TRBV5-1, the J call TRBJ1-6; D is unresolved. Trimming left V 4 bases short and J 8 bases short, with 16 bases between. The CDR3 contains 15 residues. Per germline, CDR1 SGHRS and CDR2 YFSETQ. CDR3 sequence: CASSIGPLGDSPLHF. The CDR3 bases are TGCGCCAGCAGCATAGGACCTCTCGGGGATTCACCCCTCCACTTT.